These 25 T cell receptor beta chains share one sample of origin, sequenced in a study of type 1 regulatory T cells. One entry per CDR3 protein results from TCRdb running MiXCR on the reads. Here the sample spans around 88,000 distinct CDR3 sequences, about a third being singletons. Sequenced input: CD4+ T cells, either the whole sample or a sorted fraction (not recorded which). The origin of the receptors is a human donor in good health.

The chain combines TRBV15 with TRBJ1-1, with TRBD1 matching over 9 bases. Germline CDR1 is LNHNV and CDR2 is YYDKDF (reference sequence). V lost 3 bases and J lost 6; bases outside the gene matches: 14. There are 17 residues in the CDR3. The CDR3 sequence is CATSRVQGARVQAEAFF. CDR3 DNA sequence: TGTGCCACCAGCAGGGTACAGGGGGCGCGGGTTCAGGCTGAAGCTTTCTTT.

This clonotype occurred a few times. The CDR3 DNA reads TGTGCCAGCAGCCCAAGGACCGGGCTCCGACCTGCCGAGCAGTACTTC. Protein: CASSPRTGLRPAEQYF. The chain recombines TRBV7-8 with TRBJ2-7; D unclear. Trimming cost V 5 bases and J 6 bases, with 23 bases left between them. This CDR3 has 16 amino acids. CDR1 and CDR2 (germline): SGHVS, FQNEAQ.

The J gene is TRBJ1-2, the V gene TRBV5-5; tentatively, D is TRBD1 (5 bases). This CDR3 region has 12 residues. Germline loops: CDR1 SGHKS, CDR2 YYEKEE (reference sequence). V lost 3 bases and J lost 4, with 7 bases in between. The CDR3 region is CASSWDGYGYTF. CDR3 DNA sequence: TGTGCCAGCAGCTGGGACGGCTATGGCTACACCTTC.

The J gene is TRBJ2-1, the V gene TRBV20-1, with D possibly TRBD2 on 6 matching bases. The CDR3 has 15 residues. CDR1 and CDR2 from the germline V gene are DFQATT and SNEGSKA (reference sequence). The V and J ends lost 3 bases and 2 bases respectively, with 14 bases between them. CDR3 sequence: CSASPAEGTYNEQFF. The CDR3 region has the DNA TGCAGTGCTAGCCCAGCGGAGGGCACCTACAATGAGCAGTTCTTC.

This clonotype was picked up a small number of times. The chain has TRBV11-2 and TRBJ2-1; weak D call: TRBD2 (5 bases). Looked up from germline, CDR1 is SGHAT and CDR2 is FQNNGV. The CDR3 consists of 14 residues. V lost 1 base and J lost 3, with 7 bases in between. CDR3 region: CASSLVGVYNEQFF. The CDR3 DNA follows: TGTGCCAGCAGCTTAGTGGGAGTCTACAATGAGCAGTTCTTC.

This clonotype was observed a handful of times. V gene TRBV7-6 combines with J gene TRBJ2-1; the match to TRBD1 covers 7 bases. J was trimmed by 2 bases and V by 6 bases; bases with no gene match: 10. This CDR3 spans 16 amino acids. Germline CDR1 is SGHVS and CDR2 is FNYEAQ. The CDR3 nucleotides are TGTGCCAGCAGTAGCCCGGACAGGTTCCCCTACAATGAGCAGTTCTTC. It specifies CASSSPDRFPYNEQFF. Combining the CDR3 with reference TRBV7-6 and TRBJ2-1 gives the whole variable domain GAGVSQSPRYKVTKRGQDVALRCDPISGHVSLYWYRQALGQGPEFLTYFNYEAQQDKSGLPNDRFSAERPEGSISTLTIQRTEQRDSAMYRCASSSPDRFPYNEQFFGPGTRLTVL.

As DNA, the CDR3 is TGTGCCAGTTCGTCGGGATACGGGGCTGAAGCTTTCTTT. This sequence encodes CASSSGYGAEAFF. The chain recombines TRBV19 with TRBJ1-1, with D unresolved. The V end lost 8 bases, the J end lost 6 bases, and 16 bases lay between the germline ends. Germline values: CDR1 LNHDA, CDR2 SQIVND (reference sequence). The CDR3 is made up of 13 amino acids.

This clonotype is medium-sized in the sample. The CDR3 coding sequence is TGCGCCAGCAGCCTCACAGATACGCAGTATTTT. It yields the protein CASSLTDTQYF. J is TRBJ2-3 and V is TRBV5-1; D gene unclear. Per germline, CDR1 SGHRS and CDR2 YFSETQ. The CDR3 spans 11 residues. Trimming took 4 bases from V and 2 from J, leaving 2 bases between them.

This clonotype was observed at least ten times. The chain uses TRBV4-3 and TRBJ1-2; no clear D. The CDR3 is 13 residues long. Trimming removed 1 base from V and 8 bases from J, with 11 bases in between. Germline CDR1 is LGHNA and CDR2 is YSLEER. The CDR3: CASSQGLREGYTF. As DNA, the CDR3 is TGCGCCAGCAGCCAAGGCTTAAGGGAAGGCTACACCTTC.

This clonotype has a handful of counts. The chain recombines TRBV12-3 or TRBV12-4 with TRBJ2-5; no reliable D call. Trimming shortened V by 2 bases and J by 5 bases, and 12 bases separated the two germline ends. This CDR3 region has 14 residues. The chain's CDR3 is CASSLSTGRETQYF. The CDR3 bases are TGTGCCAGCAGTTTAAGTACGGGTCGGGAGACCCAGTACTTC.

This chain connects TRBV7-9 to TRBJ1-1; D is unclear. Germline CDR1 reads SEHNR; CDR2 reads FQNEAQ (reference sequence). V was clipped by 5 bases and J by 5 bases, with 24 bases between them. This CDR3 has 17 residues. The chain's CDR3 is CASSPPSFGVGRTEAFF. Written as DNA, the CDR3 is TGTGCCAGCAGCCCCCCGTCATTTGGGGTAGGACGAACTGAAGCTTTCTTT. Using reference TRBV7-9 and TRBJ1-1 for the parts outside the CDR3, the full variable domain is DTGVSQNPRHKITKRGQNVTFRCDPISEHNRLYWYRQTLGQGPEFLTYFQNEAQLEKSRLLSDRFSAERPKGSFSTLEIQRTEQGDSAMYLCASSPPSFGVGRTEAFFGQGTRLTVV.

The V call is TRBV18, the J call TRBJ2-7; tentative D call: TRBD1 (5 bases). The germline V gene encodes CDR1 KGHSH and CDR2 LQKENI. V was pared by 3 bases and J by 0 bases, with 9 bases between. The CDR3 has 14 amino acids. The CDR3 DNA sequence: TGTGCCAGCTCACCGACACAGGACTCCTACGAGCAGTACTTC. Residues: CASSPTQDSYEQYF.

As to this clonotype: Its ends do not fully match the called genes, so a read error is possible. The chain recombines TRBV15 with TRBJ2-2; the match to TRBD2 covers 8 bases. The CDR3 length is 18 residues. The germline CDR1 and CDR2 sequences are LNHNV and YYDKDF (reference sequence). CDR3 nucleotides: TGTGCCACCACCAACCTAGCGGGCGACGCGAGTTACACCGGGGGGCTGTTTTTT. The encoded protein is CATTNLAGDASYTGGLFF. The full variable domain, rest sourced from reference TRBV15 and TRBJ2-2, is DAMVIQNPRYQVTQFGKPVTLSCSQTLNHNVMYWYQQKSSQAPKLLFHYYDKDFNNEADTPDNFQSRRPNTSFCFLDIRSPGLGDTAMYLCATTNLAGDASYTGGLFFGEGSRLTVL.

This clonotype has only a few counts. V is TRBV6-4 and J is TRBJ1-1, with TRBD1 identical over 9 bases. The V gene end was trimmed by 6 bases and the J gene end by 3 bases; junction bases not matched to a gene: 8. From germline, CDR1 is MRHNA and CDR2 SNTAGT. The CDR3 runs to 15 residues. DNA of the CDR3: TGTGCCAGCAGGCTTCAGGGACAGGGAGACACTGAAGCTTTCTTT. Its translation: CASRLQGQGDTEAFF.

The chain is built from TRBV5-1 and TRBJ2-5; 11 bases are a match to TRBD2. This CDR3 spans 16 amino acids. J lost 3 bases, V lost 4 bases, and 8 bases had no gene match. The V gene's germline CDR1 is SGHRS and CDR2 YFSETQ. CDR3 DNA sequence: TGCGCCAGCAGCCTTGTCGGGACTAGCGGAAAAGAGACCCAGTACTTC. Translation gives CASSLVGTSGKETQYF.

The chain couples TRBV20-1 to TRBJ1-4, with a tentative D call TRBD1 (5 bases). V gave up 6 bases and J gave up 7 bases, with 12 bases separating them. Germline V gives CDR1 DFQATT, CDR2 SNEGSKA (reference sequence). The CDR3 has 12 amino acids. In DNA form, the CDR3 reads TGCAGTGCCAAAGCGCAGGGTGAAAAACTGTTTTTT. It encodes CSAKAQGEKLFF.

V gene TRBV3-1 combines with J gene TRBJ1-1, with D unclear. The CDR3 runs to 13 residues. CDR1 is LGHDT and CDR2 is YNNKEL in the germline V gene (reference sequence). The V end was cut by 1 base, the J end by 0 bases, with 3 bases between. CDR3 bases: TGTGCCAGCAGCCAAGGAGTGAACACTGAAGCTTTCTTT. It yields the protein CASSQGVNTEAFF.

This chain links TRBV7-6 with TRBJ2-5; D remains ambiguous. Germline CDR1 and CDR2: SGHVS and FNYEAQ. The CDR3 loop spans 16 amino acids. Deletions cut 5 bases from V and 3 bases from J, with 19 bases between. The CDR3 DNA is TGTGCCAGCAGCCCCTGGGTGACCGATACTGAAGAGACCCAGTACTTC. Translating it yields CASSPWVTDTEETQYF. The whole variable domain, remainder taken from reference TRBV7-6 and TRBJ2-5, is GAGVSQSPRYKVTKRGQDVALRCDPISGHVSLYWYRQALGQGPEFLTYFNYEAQQDKSGLPNDRFSAERPEGSISTLTIQRTEQRDSAMYRCASSPWVTDTEETQYFGPGTRLLVL.

CDR3: CASSLGGRLSGANVLTF. In DNA form, the CDR3 reads TGTGCCAGCAGCTTAGGGGGGCGGTTGTCTGGGGCCAACGTCCTGACTTTC. The rearrangement links TRBV7-2 to TRBJ2-6; D may be TRBD1 (6 bases). The CDR3 runs to 17 residues. V gave up 1 base and J gave up 1 base, with 11 bases separating them. Germline lookup yields CDR1 SGHTA and CDR2 FQGNSA. Supplemented by reference TRBV7-2 and TRBJ2-6, the full variable domain reads GAGVSQSPSNKVTEKGKDVELRCDPISGHTALYWYRQSLGQGLEFLIYFQGNSAPDKSGLPSDRFSAERTGGSVSTLTIQRTQQEDSAVYLCASSLGGRLSGANVLTFGAGSRLTVL.

The chain recombines TRBV20-1 with TRBJ1-1; D is unresolved. The CDR3 has 14 amino acids. V was pared by 3 bases and J by 0 bases, with 11 bases between. The germline CDR1 and CDR2 sequences are DFQATT and SNEGSKA (reference sequence). The CDR3 is CSASSTGMNTEAFF. CDR3 in DNA: TGCAGTGCTAGCTCGACCGGGATGAACACTGAAGCTTTCTTT.

This clonotype has a handful of counts. This sequence joins TRBV7-9 and TRBJ2-3, with 7 bases aligning to TRBD2. This CDR3 is built from 15 residues. In germline, CDR1 is SEHNR, CDR2 FQNEAQ (reference sequence). Trimming took 4 bases from V and 1 from J; bases not matched to a gene: 5. Here the CDR3 reads CASSSPSGGTDTQYF. Here the CDR3 DNA reads TGTGCCAGCAGCTCACCTAGCGGAGGCACAGATACGCAGTATTTT.

There are a few counts of this clonotype. J is TRBJ2-1 and V is TRBV6-2 or TRBV6-3, with 8 positions matching TRBD2. The CDR3 spans 16 residues. CDR1 and CDR2 from the germline V gene are MNHEY and SVGEGT. V shed 7 bases and J 1 base; nucleotides not matched to a gene: 9. The CDR3 loop reads CASIPSAGESYNEQFF. The CDR3 DNA reads TGTGCCAGCATCCCCTCAGCGGGAGAGTCCTACAATGAGCAGTTCTTC.

This clonotype has a handful of counts. The chain couples TRBV5-5 to TRBJ1-1; no clear D. Germline V lookup: CDR1 SGHKS, CDR2 YYEKEE (reference sequence). V lost 0 bases and J lost 7, with 7 bases in between. This CDR3 has 12 amino acids. The chain's CDR3 is CASSLVGFEAFF. CDR3 sequence (DNA): TGTGCCAGCAGCTTGGTCGGTTTTGAAGCTTTCTTT.

This clonotype has more than one count but fewer than ten. This chain uses TRBV2 with TRBJ2-2, with 12 bases aligning to TRBD2. The CDR3 extends over 15 amino acids. CDR1 SNHLY and CDR2 FYNNEI come from the germline V gene. J lost 4 bases, V lost 6 bases, and 3 bases had no gene match. For the CDR3, the DNA is TGTGCCAGCAGGAGACTAGCGGGAGTCACCGGGGAGCTGTTTTTT. Translation: CASRRLAGVTGELFF.

The chain has TRBV7-8 and TRBJ1-5; D may be TRBD1 (6 bases). Germline V gene lookup returns CDR1 SGHVS and CDR2 FQNEAQ. CDR3 length: 15 residues. Trimming removed 5 bases from V and 9 bases from J, with 20 bases in between. CDR3 DNA sequence: TGTGCCAGCAGCATCCTCGGGACACAAAGGGGGCCCCAGCATTTT. It translates to CASSILGTQRGPQHF.